This section outlines one T cell receptor beta chain sequence together with its context. The ends were cut back, 1 base at V and 0 bases at J, with 9 bases in the middle. The CDR3 covers 15 residues. Germline-derived CDR1 and CDR2 are DFQATT and SNEGSKA (reference sequence). This entry comes from a study of molecular identifiers for immune sequencing clone quantification. MiXCR, applied by TCRdb to the PCR reads, yields one record per CDR3 protein. The sample includes 400,000 to 600,000 distinct CDR3 sequences, about 25% seen only once; the top ten take around 0.79%. The chain combines TRBV20-1 with TRBJ2-2; TRBD1 or TRBD2 may be the D gene (5 bases each). This receptor was obtained from a human donor in good health. Some libraries in this study had Jurkat cell RNA spiked in. The source material was naive CD8+ T cells from blood, with Jurkat cell RNA spiked in. The subset: FACS-sorted CD8+CD4-CCR7+CD45RA+ naive T cells. In nucleotides, the CDR3 is TGCAGTGCTAGAGCCCGGGGACCGAACACCGGGGAGCTGTTTTTT. The encoded protein is CSARARGPNTGELFF.